One sample yielded the 30 T cell receptor beta chains listed below, sequenced in a study of cytomegalovirus exposure and HLA in healthy donors. Primers included in the PCR were 60 Vbeta and 13 Jbeta primers. Assay used: immunoSEQ multiplex PCR; TCRdb lists only in-frame clones, some missing. The sample has some 150,000 clones; about three quarters are singletons. The sequencing sample was made of PBMCs. These receptors came from a woman aged 25 to 39 in good health and CMV-seronegative.

This chain connects TRBV4-1 to TRBJ2-5; D may be TRBD2 (5 bases). The CDR3 is made up of 14 amino acids. Germline V gene sequence: CDR1 MGHRA, CDR2 YSYEKL. Trimming cost V 5 bases and J 1 base, with 11 bases left between them. The CDR3 nucleotides are TGCGCCAGCAGCTTTCTAGGACTCCAAGAGACCCAGTACTTC. Translated: CASSFLGLQETQYF.

The chain combines TRBV11-2 with TRBJ2-1, with TRBD1 matching 7 bases. The CDR3 consists of 14 residues. CDR1 and CDR2 (germline): SGHAT, FQNNGV. V shed 3 bases, J shed 5 bases, and the junction held 4 bases outside the gene matches. CDR3 sequence: CASSFRDSNNEQFF. The CDR3 DNA reads TGTGCCAGCAGCTTCCGGGACAGCAACAATGAGCAGTTCTTC.

The rearrangement joins TRBV2 to TRBJ2-1; 9 bases agree with TRBD2. Germline V lookup: CDR1 SNHLY, CDR2 FYNNEI. The CDR3 has 15 amino acids. Germline trimming cut 2 bases from V and 8 bases from J; bases unmatched to any gene: 7. CDR3 loop: CASSENAGGFYEQFF. In nucleotides, the CDR3 is TGTGCCAGCAGTGAAAACGCGGGAGGGTTCTATGAGCAGTTCTTC.

The V gene is TRBV6-5, the J gene TRBJ2-3, with 7 bases matching TRBD1. Germline CDR1 and CDR2: MNHEY and SVGAGI. The V segment lost 6 bases and the J segment 5 bases; nucleotides outside the gene matches: 11. The CDR3 has 15 residues. CDR3 sequence reads: CASSRTGALGDTQYF. CDR3 in DNA: TGTGCCAGCAGCCGTACAGGGGCTCTGGGAGATACGCAGTATTTT.

The J gene is TRBJ2-7, the V gene TRBV7-8; tentatively, D is TRBD2 (6 bases). The germline gives CDR1 SGHVS, CDR2 FQNEAQ. The V and J ends lost 4 bases and 3 bases respectively, with 16 bases between them. The length of the CDR3 is 15 residues. The CDR3 bases are TGTGCCAGCAGCTCCACCGGGACTGAAAGCTACGAGCAGTACTTC. Translating gives CASSSTGTESYEQYF.

This clone was counted a few times. The chain couples TRBV7-9 to TRBJ2-7; perhaps TRBD2 as D (5 bases). Germline CDR1 is SEHNR and CDR2 is FQNEAQ (reference sequence). With 5 bases removed from V and 3 bases from J, the gap between germline ends came to 11 bases. The CDR3 sequence is 13 residues long. The CDR3 bases are TGTGCCAGCAGCGTAGGACGGGACTACGAGCAGTACTTC. It yields the protein CASSVGRDYEQYF.

The chain employs TRBV7-9 and TRBJ2-1, with D perhaps matching TRBD2 (6 bases). The CDR3 length is 13 residues. V gave up 0 bases and J gave up 7 bases, with 7 bases separating them. CDR1 is SEHNR, CDR2 FQNEAQ, per germline (reference sequence). The CDR3 loop reads CASSLAGGNEQFF. CDR3 DNA: TGTGCCAGCAGCTTAGCTGGGGGGAATGAGCAGTTCTTC.

The chain uses TRBV19 and TRBJ2-1, with 12 bases identical to TRBD1. The CDR3 consists of 16 residues. V shed 7 bases and J 8 bases; nucleotides not matched to a gene: 12. CDR1 and CDR2 from the germline V gene are LNHDA and SQIVND (reference sequence). The CDR3 protein is CASTIPGGTGGHEQFF. As DNA, the CDR3 is TGTGCCAGTACAATACCCGGCGGGACAGGGGGCCATGAGCAGTTCTTC.

This sequence joins TRBV28 and TRBJ2-7; TRBD2 is a possible D gene (6 bases). There are 14 residues in the CDR3. V was trimmed by 3 bases and J by 2 bases, leaving 11 bases between them. The V gene's germline CDR1 is MDHEN and CDR2 SYDVKM. CDR3 sequence reads: CASSLGGRPYEQYF. CDR3 DNA: TGTGCCAGCAGTTTGGGGGGACGACCCTACGAGCAGTACTTC. The full variable domain, with the rest looked up from reference TRBV28 and TRBJ2-7, is DVKVTQSSRYLVKRTGEKVFLECVQDMDHENMFWYRQDPGLGLRLIYFSYDVKMKEKGDIPEGYSVSREKKERFSLILESASTNQTSMYLCASSLGGRPYEQYFGPGTRLTVT.

As for this clone: At the DNA level, this CDR3 is encoded by other sequences in the same sample as well. The chain uses TRBV6-5 and TRBJ2-3; 10 bases are a match to TRBD2. Unmatched junction bases numbered 1, after V lost 4 bases and J lost 3 bases. Looked up from germline, CDR1 is MNHEY and CDR2 is SVGAGI. The CDR3 contains 14 residues. The CDR3 region has the DNA TGTGCCAGCAGTTTAGCGGGAGGAACAGATACGCAGTATTTT. Translating gives CASSLAGGTDTQYF.

V usage is TRBV19 and J usage is TRBJ2-1; 11 bases are a match to TRBD2. The CDR3 runs to 16 residues. Trimming took 7 bases from V and 4 from J; bases not matched to a gene: 9. The germline gives CDR1 LNHDA, CDR2 SQIVND (reference sequence). The CDR3 here is CASISTGTSGYNEQFF. CDR3 DNA: TGTGCCAGTATCAGCACCGGGACTAGCGGTTACAATGAGCAGTTCTTC.

The chain couples TRBV28 to TRBJ2-2, with D uncertain. CDR1 MDHEN and CDR2 SYDVKM come from the germline V gene. V shed 8 bases and J shed 7 bases, with 5 bases lying between them. CDR3 size: 10 residues. The CDR3 spells CASFSGELFF. The CDR3 bases are TGTGCCAGCTTCAGCGGGGAGCTGTTTTTT. Complete variable domain (other parts from reference TRBV28 and TRBJ2-2): DVKVTQSSRYLVKRTGEKVFLECVQDMDHENMFWYRQDPGLGLRLIYFSYDVKMKEKGDIPEGYSVSREKKERFSLILESASTNQTSMYLCASFSGELFFGEGSRLTVL.

The chain carries TRBV27 and TRBJ2-7, with D perhaps matching TRBD1 (6 bases). V lost 7 bases to trimming and J lost 5 bases, with 21 bases between them. The CDR3 loop spans 15 amino acids. The germline V gene has CDR1 MNHEY and CDR2 SMNVEV (reference sequence). The CDR3 region has the DNA TGTGCCAGCACCTTAGGACAGCACACTGCCGACGAGCAGTACTTC. This codes for CASTLGQHTADEQYF.

This rearrangement joins TRBV2 to TRBJ2-1; the D gene is possibly TRBD1 (5 bases). The V and J ends lost 5 bases and 0 bases respectively, with 11 bases between them. There are 15 residues in the CDR3. Germline loops: CDR1 SNHLY, CDR2 FYNNEI. CDR3 region: CASSTQGASYNEQFF. The CDR3 DNA reads as TGTGCCAGCAGTACACAAGGGGCCTCCTACAATGAGCAGTTCTTC.

The V and J genes are TRBV6-1 and TRBJ2-3; TRBD1 might be the D (5 bases). The ends were cut back, 3 bases at V and 2 bases at J, with 12 bases in the middle. CDR1 and CDR2 (germline): MNHNS, SASEGT. The CDR3 runs to 15 residues. The CDR3 protein is CASSERRGNTDTQYF. The CDR3, as DNA: TGTGCCAGCAGTGAGAGAAGGGGTAACACAGATACGCAGTATTTT.

The genes are TRBV28 and TRBJ1-2; D not resolved. From germline, CDR1 is MDHEN and CDR2 SYDVKM. CDR3 length: 13 amino acids. The V end lost 2 bases, the J end lost 5 bases, and 9 bases lay between the germline ends. CDR3 nucleotide sequence: TGTGCCAGCAGTTTAGGTAGCCCTTATGGCTACACCTTC. It yields the protein CASSLGSPYGYTF.

Only a few counts were recorded for this clone. The rearrangement links TRBV7-9 to TRBJ2-3; 12 bases agree with TRBD2. V shed 5 bases and J 6 bases; nucleotides not matched to a gene: 12. Germline CDR1 reads SEHNR; CDR2 reads FQNEAQ (reference sequence). The CDR3 runs 17 residues. The CDR3, as DNA: TGTGCCAGCAGCACACCTCCTAGCGGGAGGGCGAGGGATACGCAGTATTTT. Residues: CASSTPPSGRARDTQYF. The complete variable domain, with remaining parts taken from reference TRBV7-9 and TRBJ2-3, reads DTGVSQNPRHKITKRGQNVTFRCDPISEHNRLYWYRQTLGQGPEFLTYFQNEAQLEKSRLLSDRFSAERPKGSFSTLEIQRTEQGDSAMYLCASSTPPSGRARDTQYFGPGTRLTVL.

This clone was seen a few times. The rearrangement uses TRBV28 and TRBJ1-5, with D unclear. This CDR3 spans 11 amino acids. CDR1 MDHEN and CDR2 SYDVKM come from the germline V gene. V gave up 6 bases and J gave up 10 bases, with 10 bases separating them. CDR3 sequence: CASSTSVPQHF. The CDR3 DNA sequence: TGTGCCAGCAGCACCTCGGTTCCCCAGCATTTT.

This chain uses TRBV27 with TRBJ1-2; D remains unclear. Germline CDR1 reads MNHEY; CDR2 reads SMNVEV (reference sequence). Trimming shortened V by 3 bases and J by 4 bases, and 18 bases separated the two germline ends. The CDR3 consists of 16 residues. In nucleotides, the CDR3 is TGTGCCAGCAGTTTTACAATTCACGACGGAGGCTATGGCTACACCTTC. Translated, it gives CASSFTIHDGGYGYTF.

This clone appeared a few times. The chain employs TRBV7-8 and TRBJ2-3, with 10 positions matching TRBD2. Germline values: CDR1 SGHVS, CDR2 FQNEAQ. The CDR3 sequence is 17 residues long. Trimming cost V 5 bases and J 1 base; bases outside gene matches: 9. The CDR3 protein is CASSPKLAGVGTDTQYF. CDR3 nucleotide sequence: TGTGCCAGCAGCCCTAAGCTAGCGGGAGTGGGCACAGATACGCAGTATTTT.

The chain uses TRBV6-1 and TRBJ1-5, with 10 bases aligning to TRBD1. Germline V CDR1 and CDR2: MNHNS, SASEGT. Losses at the gene ends were 11 bases for V and 7 bases for J; bases not matched to a gene: 8. CDR3 size: 13 residues. This CDR3 reads CAGARDRGQPQHF. The CDR3 nucleotides are TGTGCCGGGGCCCGGGACAGGGGCCAGCCCCAGCATTTT.

The V gene is TRBV11-2, the J gene TRBJ2-2, with 10 nucleotides matching TRBD2. This CDR3 comprises 15 residues. V lost 6 bases and J lost 8; bases outside the gene matches: 9. Germline V gene lookup returns CDR1 SGHAT and CDR2 FQNNGV. The CDR3, as DNA: TGTGCCAGCAGTTATCTAGCGGGAGTAAAAGGGGAGCTGTTTTTT. Its protein is CASSYLAGVKGELFF.

Details on this clone: The same CDR3 arises from other DNA sequences in this sample as well. The gene calls are TRBV10-3 and TRBJ2-5; D is ambiguous. In germline, CDR1 is ENHRY, CDR2 SYGVKD. V lost 0 bases and J 5 bases, leaving 4 bases between the germline ends. The CDR3 contains 12 residues. The CDR3 DNA reads TGTGCCATCAGTGAGTCGCGGGAGACCCAGTACTTC. This sequence encodes CAISESRETQYF.

The CDR3: CASSLGRGNTEAFF. Written as DNA, the CDR3 is TGTGCCAGCAGCCTAGGTCGGGGGAACACTGAAGCTTTCTTT. This chain uses TRBV11-2 with TRBJ1-1; D is undetermined. V lost 5 bases and J lost 1, with 11 bases in between. This CDR3 has 14 residues. Germline lookup yields CDR1 SGHAT and CDR2 FQNNGV.

V and J are TRBV2 and TRBJ2-3, with TRBD2 identical over 7 bases. Trimming at V came to 10 bases and at J to 6 bases, leaving 13 bases not matched to a gene. Germline CDR1 reads SNHLY; CDR2 reads FYNNEI. This CDR3 contains 14 residues. For the CDR3, the DNA is TGTGCCAACTCCTGGGGGGGTAGTCCGGATACGCAGTATTTT. Residues: CANSWGGSPDTQYF.

The chain links TRBV7-2 to TRBJ2-5; 10 nucleotides agree with TRBD1. Per germline, CDR1 SGHTA and CDR2 FQGNSA. V was pared by 4 bases and J by 4 bases, with 3 bases of the junction left unmatched. The CDR3 runs to 14 residues. In nucleotides, the CDR3 is TGTGCCAGCAGCTCGACAGGGGGCATAGAGACCCAGTACTTC. Its protein is CASSSTGGIETQYF.

This chain uses TRBV4-1 with TRBJ2-3; the match to TRBD1 covers 7 bases. V lost 4 bases to trimming and J lost 6 bases; unmatched junction nucleotides: 7. Germline V gives CDR1 MGHRA, CDR2 YSYEKL. The CDR3 length is 14 residues. The CDR3 loop is CASSPDRTADTQYF. The CDR3 bases are TGCGCCAGCAGCCCGGACAGGACCGCCGATACGCAGTATTTT.

The chain uses TRBV7-6 and TRBJ2-7; D may be TRBD2 (7 bases). CDR1 SGHVS and CDR2 FNYEAQ come from the germline V gene. Trimming took 1 base from V and 7 from J, leaving 14 bases between them. This CDR3 has 14 amino acids. The CDR3: CASSLEGGAREQYF. The CDR3, as DNA: TGTGCCAGCAGCTTAGAAGGGGGGGCGAGGGAGCAGTACTTC. Full variable domain (remainder filled in from reference TRBV7-6 and TRBJ2-7): GAGVSQSPRYKVTKRGQDVALRCDPISGHVSLYWYRQALGQGPEFLTYFNYEAQQDKSGLPNDRFSAERPEGSISTLTIQRTEQRDSAMYRCASSLEGGAREQYFGPGTRLTVT.

CDR3 region: CASSLGRGRGYTF. Here the CDR3 DNA reads TGTGCCAGCAGCTTGGGGAGGGGGCGAGGCTACACCTTC. This rearrangement joins TRBV5-5 to TRBJ1-2, with 7 bases that match TRBD1. Germline CDR1 and CDR2: SGHKS and YYEKEE (reference sequence). The length of the CDR3 is 13 residues. V lost 0 bases to trimming and J lost 8 bases; unmatched junction nucleotides: 4. The variable domain in full, completed from reference TRBV5-5 and TRBJ1-2, reads DAGVTQSPTHLIKTRGQQVTLRCSPISGHKSVSWYQQVLGQGPQFIFQYYEKEERGRGNFPDRFSARQFPNYSSELNVNALLLGDSALYLCASSLGRGRGYTFGSGTRLTVV.

The chain is built from TRBV5-8 and TRBJ2-5; 10 bases line up with TRBD1. From germline, CDR1 is SGHTS and CDR2 YDEGEE. This CDR3 has 15 amino acids. With 7 bases clipped from V and 7 bases from J, the junction kept 13 bases outside the gene matches. CDR3 residues: CASGGGQGPLATQYF. DNA for the CDR3: TGTGCCAGCGGGGGGGGACAGGGGCCTTTAGCGACCCAGTACTTC.